This is a list of T cell receptor beta chains from one sample in a study of beta chain features in type 1 diabetes. Measured with immunoSEQ multiplex PCR; TCRdb has only the in-frame clones, and not every one. The sample records 300,000 or so clones, about 13% being singletons. Sample: naive CD4+ T cells from blood. The receptors come from a man aged 25-45 years with type 1 diabetes. Each CDR3 is given with its conserved first and last residue. A D gene is named only where the DNA matches it firmly. Expanded clones are given a class, and other clones once, few, many or no size at all.

D gene	V gene	J gene	clone size	CDR3 protein	CDR3 DNA
-	TRBV29-1	TRBJ1-1	many	CSVDRVGTEAFF	TGCAGCGTTGATCGGGTTGGGACTGAAGCTTTCTTT
TRBD1	TRBV6-5	TRBJ1-4	few	CASSRQGSTNEKLFF	TGTGCCAGCAGTAGACAGGGATCAACTAATGAAAAACTGTTTTTT
-	TRBV25-1	TRBJ2-1	few	CASSDFHGLNEQFF	TGTGCCAGCAGTGACTTCCACGGACTCAATGAGCAGTTCTTC
TRBD2	TRBV5-6	TRBJ2-1	-	CASKLAGVNNEQFF	TGTGCCAGCAAACTAGCGGGAGTAAACAATGAGCAGTTCTTC
TRBD1	TRBV9	TRBJ1-4	few	CASSVGTGNEKLFF	TGTGCCAGCAGCGTAGGGACAGGTAATGAAAAACTGTTTTTT
-	TRBV19	TRBJ1-5	few	CASSEWTVKNQPQHF	TGTGCCAGTAGTGAATGGACAGTGAAAAATCAGCCCCAGCATTTT
-	TRBV29-1	TRBJ1-2	few	CSVSDRRGYTF	TGCAGCGTCTCAGACAGGCGTGGCTACACCTTC
-	TRBV29-1	TRBJ2-1	-	CSVEGSPTNEQFF	TGCAGCGTCGAGGGTAGCCCGACGAATGAGCAGTTCTTC
TRBD1	TRBV18	TRBJ1-1	-	CASSPRQGATEAFF	TGTGCCAGCTCACCACGGCAGGGGGCTACTGAAGCTTTCTTT
-	TRBV29-1	TRBJ1-1	few	CSPISGTEAFF	TGCAGCCCTATTAGCGGCACTGAAGCTTTCTTT
TRBD2	TRBV6-4	TRBJ2-1	few	CASSDGAGGYNEQFF	TGTGCCAGCAGTGACGGGGCGGGAGGCTACAATGAGCAGTTCTTC
-	TRBV2	TRBJ1-1	-	CASSEARGWGMNTEAFF	TGTGCCAGCAGTGAAGCGCGAGGGTGGGGTATGAACACTGAAGCTTTCTTT
TRBD1	TRBV10-3	TRBJ2-4	-	CATRQGPKNIQYF	TGTGCCACCAGACAGGGACCCAAAAACATTCAGTACTTC
-	TRBV15	TRBJ2-2	few	CATSRAGLATGELFF	TGTGCCACCAGCCGCGCGGGGCTAGCCACCGGGGAGCTGTTTTTT
-	TRBV6-5	TRBJ1-1	few	CASSYWGTGDTEAFF	TGTGCCAGCAGTTACTGGGGTACGGGAGACACTGAAGCTTTCTTT
TRBD2	TRBV28	TRBJ2-3	-	CASSSTSVPLTDTQYF	TGTGCCAGCAGCTCGACTAGCGTCCCCCTCACAGATACGCAGTATTTT
TRBD1	TRBV30	TRBJ1-5	-	CAWSAQTGNQPQHF	TGTGCCTGGAGTGCCCAGACAGGGAATCAGCCCCAGCATTTT
-	TRBV4-3	TRBJ2-7	-	CASSQENRVYEQYF	TGCGCCAGCAGCCAAGAGAACCGCGTGTACGAGCAGTACTTC
TRBD1	TRBV18	TRBJ2-7	few	CASSPGQLPGEQYF	TGTGCCAGCTCACCGGGACAGCTCCCGGGCGAGCAGTACTTC
TRBD2	TRBV28	TRBJ2-3	-	CASSFRREGTDTQYF	TGTGCCAGCAGTTTTCGGCGGGAGGGCACAGATACGCAGTATTTT
TRBD2	TRBV28	TRBJ2-7	few	CASSSFRTSGSYEQYF	TGTGCCAGCAGTTCATTCCGGACTAGCGGGAGTTACGAGCAGTACTTC
-	TRBV28	TRBJ2-1	few	CASRIADGAYNEQFF	TGTGCCAGCAGAATCGCCGATGGGGCTTACAATGAGCAGTTCTTC
TRBD2	TRBV7-3	TRBJ2-3	few	CASSSGLGTQYF	TGTGCCAGCAGCTCGGGACTAGGTACGCAGTATTTT
-	TRBV7-2	TRBJ2-5	-	CASSFRTGKETQYF	TGTGCCAGCAGCTTCCGTACAGGGAAAGAGACCCAGTACTTC
-	TRBV29-1	TRBJ2-7	few	CSVVGDTSSYEQYF	TGCAGCGTAGTCGGGGACACTAGCTCCTACGAGCAGTACTTC
-	TRBV20-1	TRBJ2-3	few	CSAETDTQYF	TGCAGTGCCGAGACAGATACGCAGTATTTT
-	TRBV11-3	TRBJ2-2	few	CASSLAAGELFF	TGTGCCAGCAGCTTAGCAGCCGGGGAGCTGTTTTTT
-	TRBV6-4	TRBJ1-1	-	CASSQQRNTEAFF	TGTGCCAGCAGTCAACAGAGGAACACTGAAGCTTTCTTT
TRBD1	TRBV11-2	TRBJ2-1	-	CASSPPGDRGPYKLNEQFF	TGTGCCAGCAGCCCCCCGGGGGACAGGGGGCCGTACAAATTGAATGAGCAGTTCTTC
-	TRBV18	TRBJ1-1	few	CASSTQGGETEAFF	TGTGCCAGCTCAACCCAGGGAGGGGAAACTGAAGCTTTCTTT
TRBD2	TRBV5-1	TRBJ2-3	few	CASSLSGGGGNTQYF	TGCGCCAGCAGCTTGAGCGGGGGCGGCGGGAATACGCAGTATTTT
TRBD1	TRBV9	TRBJ2-6	few	CASSPVTGGGYRFGANVLTF	TGTGCCAGCAGCCCTGTAACAGGGGGCGGGTATAGGTTTGGGGCCAACGTCCTGACTTTC
TRBD2	TRBV2	TRBJ2-2	-	CASTRTGLTTGELFF	TGTGCCAGCACCAGAACGGGACTAACGACCGGGGAGCTGTTTTTT
TRBD1	TRBV28	TRBJ1-5	-	CASESPRTGSNQPQHF	TGTGCCAGCGAAAGCCCTCGGACAGGGAGCAATCAGCCCCAGCATTTT
-	TRBV7-9	TRBJ2-2	-	CASSPTGELFF	TGTGCCAGCAGCCCAACCGGGGAGCTGTTTTTT
TRBD1	TRBV29-1	TRBJ2-2	few	CSVVVYRQGTTGELFF	TGCAGCGTTGTTGTATATAGACAGGGAACCACCGGGGAGCTGTTTTTT
TRBD1	TRBV6-5	TRBJ1-2	few	CASSVGQGDGYTF	TGTGCCAGCAGCGTGGGACAGGGCGATGGCTACACCTTC
TRBD2	TRBV14	TRBJ2-1	-	CASSQRGLAYNEQFF	TGTGCCAGCAGCCAACGGGGACTAGCCTACAATGAGCAGTTCTTC
TRBD2	TRBV19	TRBJ2-1	-	CASTSGYWVYEQFF	TGTGCCAGTACTAGCGGGTATTGGGTTTATGAGCAGTTCTTC
-	TRBV5-4	TRBJ2-3	-	CASSLALSTDTQYF	TGTGCCAGCAGCTTGGCACTAAGCACAGATACGCAGTATTTT
TRBD2	TRBV5-1	TRBJ2-1	few	CASRPRSGTGPLNEQFF	TGCGCCAGTCGTCCCAGAAGCGGGACTGGCCCCCTCAATGAGCAGTTCTTC
-	TRBV7-2	TRBJ1-1	-	CASSPYKNTEAFF	TGTGCCAGCAGCCCTTACAAGAACACTGAAGCTTTCTTT
-	TRBV30	TRBJ1-1	-	CAWIRTAGSGRTEAFF	TGTGCCTGGATCCGAACAGCGGGCTCTGGGCGAACTGAAGCTTTCTTT
-	TRBV18	TRBJ2-7	-	CASSPSSAIYEQYF	TGTGCCAGCTCACCAAGCAGCGCCATCTACGAGCAGTACTTC
-	TRBV19	TRBJ2-5	few	CASSPRGQETQYF	TGTGCCAGTAGTCCCAGGGGACAAGAGACCCAGTACTTC
-	TRBV6-1	TRBJ2-1	-	CASSGGLAVGNEQFF	TGTGCCAGCAGTGGGGGGCTAGCGGTGGGCAATGAGCAGTTCTTC
TRBD1	TRBV7-3	TRBJ2-3	few	CASSLSRQGAASTDTQYF	TGTGCCAGCAGCTTATCTCGACAGGGGGCGGCGAGCACAGATACGCAGTATTTT
-	TRBV7-2	TRBJ1-2	-	CASSLTALRGYTF	TGTGCCAGCAGCTTAACCGCTCTCAGGGGCTACACCTTC